This is a list of T cell receptor beta chains from one sample in a study of blood T cell repertoires in COVID-19. The protocol was immunoSEQ multiplex PCR, while the TCRdb copy is restricted to in-frame clones and leaves out a portion. Here the sample spans about 210,000 clones, 65% to 85% being singletons. Input material: peripheral blood. These receptors were taken from a woman aged 45-65 years with acute or convalescent COVID-19. The CDR3 runs from the conserved cysteine through the conserved F or W.

TRBJ2-3 TRBV19 CASSIDLREGGTQYF
TRBJ1-5 TRBV2 CASAGVPNQPQHF
TRBJ2-1 TRBV11-3 CASSSRTSNEQFF
TRBJ2-7 TRBV11-1 CASSRTLSGGAYEQYF
TRBJ1-2 TRBV28 CASSSQEPYGYTF
TRBJ2-1 TRBV5-1 CASSPGQGARNEQFF
TRBJ2-3 TRBV5-1 CASSYRTSGRTSDTQYF
TRBJ2-7 TRBV6-5 CASSPRDRAYEQYF
TRBJ2-7 TRBV11-3 CASSLGGSYEQYF
TRBJ1-2 TRBV2 CASRERTVNGYTF
TRBJ2-7 TRBV28 CASKAGSYEQYF
TRBJ2-7 TRBV10-1 CASPGTGVSYEQYF
TRBJ2-1 TRBV5-1 CASSLAGGGAQHEQFF
TRBJ1-5 TRBV28 CASSLSLNRANQPQHF
TRBJ2-7 TRBV27 CASGDSAYEQYF
TRBJ2-7 TRBV7-2 CASSLGRGKGEQYF
TRBJ2-2 TRBV5-4 CASIPEDTGELFF
TRBJ2-2 TRBV25-1 CASSLLGLAELGGELFF
TRBJ2-5 TRBV19 CASTGQGQETQYF
TRBJ1-2 TRBV29-1 CSGRDINYGYTF
TRBJ2-2 TRBV7-9 CASSHPTRLAGVGTGELFF
TRBJ1-5 TRBV19 CASSIVPAGGHQPQHF
TRBJ2-6 TRBV24-1 CATSDRGEGSGANVLTF
TRBJ1-2 TRBV2 CASSEARQGFNGYTF
TRBJ1-2 TRBV2 CASRLDYGYTF
TRBJ2-5 TRBV2 CASSRGQGGTQYF
TRBJ2-3 TRBV27 CASSANPPSGGYTDTQYF
TRBJ2-5 TRBV6-4 CASNWGLFRETQYF
TRBJ2-1 TRBV10-1 CASSGTSGSLSYNEQFF
TRBJ2-7 TRBV6-6 CASSKNTYEQYF
TRBJ2-3 TRBV20-1 CSASFRTGGADTQYF
TRBJ2-7 TRBV5-6 CASTKGQGNEQYF
TRBJ1-6 TRBV7-6 CASSLEGQDTSPLHF
TRBJ2-3 TRBV28 CASREGQVSTDTQYF
TRBJ2-3 TRBV29-1 CSVAHGTVLATDTQYF
TRBJ2-7 TRBV5-1 CASSLADGSVDEQYF
TRBJ2-7 TRBV28 CASSDVPGQGPYEQYF
TRBJ2-1 TRBV5-4 CASSLGASGGYNEQFF
TRBJ1-2 TRBV4-2 CASSQDVRDYGYTF
TRBJ2-5 TRBV11-2 CASSFGGPIQETQYF
TRBJ1-1 TRBV28 CASTPGGIRGTEAFF
TRBJ2-3 TRBV5-1 CASSLEGGTDTQYF
TRBJ1-1 TRBV2 CASLGDRDTEAFF
TRBJ1-1 TRBV18 CASSPSGEPEAFF
TRBJ2-2 TRBV24-1 CATSDFGWQANTGELFF
TRBJ2-5 TRBV5-1 CASRDLTGGAGETQYF